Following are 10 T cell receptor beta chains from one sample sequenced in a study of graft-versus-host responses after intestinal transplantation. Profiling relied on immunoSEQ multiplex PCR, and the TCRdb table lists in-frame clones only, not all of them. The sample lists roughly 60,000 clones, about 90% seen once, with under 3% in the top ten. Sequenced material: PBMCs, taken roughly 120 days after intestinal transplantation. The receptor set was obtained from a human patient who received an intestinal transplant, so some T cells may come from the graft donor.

CDR3 residues: CATIGEAEAFF. The CDR3, as DNA: TGTGCCACCATAGGGGAAGCTGAAGCTTTCTTT. The chain combines TRBV13 with TRBJ1-1; a weak D match, TRBD1 (5 bases). The V and J ends lost 10 bases and 6 bases respectively, with 12 bases between them. The CDR3 is 11 residues long. The V gene's germline CDR1 is PRHDT and CDR2 FYEKMQ (reference sequence).

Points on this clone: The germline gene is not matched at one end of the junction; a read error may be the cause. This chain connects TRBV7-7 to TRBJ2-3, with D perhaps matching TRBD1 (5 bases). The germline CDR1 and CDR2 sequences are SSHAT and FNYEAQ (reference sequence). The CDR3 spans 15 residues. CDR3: CASSLGQGDWNTQYF. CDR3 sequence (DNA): TGTGCTAGCAGCTTAGGGCAGGGCGACTGGAATACGCAGTATTTT. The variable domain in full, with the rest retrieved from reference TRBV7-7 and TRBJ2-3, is GAGVSQSPRYKVTKRGQDVTLRCDPISSHATLYWYQQALGQGPEFLTYFNYEAQPDKSGLPSDRFSAERPEGSISTLTIQRTEQRDSAMYRCASSLGQGDWNTQYFGPGTRLTVL.

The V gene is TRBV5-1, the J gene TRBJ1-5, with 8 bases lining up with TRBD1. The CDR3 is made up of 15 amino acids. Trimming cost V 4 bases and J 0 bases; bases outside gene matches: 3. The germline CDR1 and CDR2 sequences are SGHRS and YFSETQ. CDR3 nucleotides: TGCGCCAGCAGCCCCGACAGGGGTAGCAATCAGCCCCAGCATTTT. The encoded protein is CASSPDRGSNQPQHF.

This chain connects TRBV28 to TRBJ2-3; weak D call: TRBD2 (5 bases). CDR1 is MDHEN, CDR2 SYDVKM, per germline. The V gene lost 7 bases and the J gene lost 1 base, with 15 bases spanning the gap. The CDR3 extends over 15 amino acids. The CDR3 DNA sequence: TGTGCCAGCACCACTCCGGACTCTGGCACAGATACGCAGTATTTT. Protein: CASTTPDSGTDTQYF.

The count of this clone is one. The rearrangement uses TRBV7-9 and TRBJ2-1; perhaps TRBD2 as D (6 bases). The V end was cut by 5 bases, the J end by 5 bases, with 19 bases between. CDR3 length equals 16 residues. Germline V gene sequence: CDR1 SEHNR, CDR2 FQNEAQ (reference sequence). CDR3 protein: CASSPPTGTGHNEQFF. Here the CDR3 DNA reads TGTGCCAGCAGCCCACCTACCGGGACTGGCCACAATGAGCAGTTCTTC.

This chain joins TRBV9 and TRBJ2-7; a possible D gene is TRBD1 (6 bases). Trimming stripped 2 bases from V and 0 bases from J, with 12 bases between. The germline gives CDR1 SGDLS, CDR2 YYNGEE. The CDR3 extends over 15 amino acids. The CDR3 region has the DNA TGTGCCAGCAGCGTCCAGGACAGACCCTCCTACGAGCAGTACTTC. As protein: CASSVQDRPSYEQYF.

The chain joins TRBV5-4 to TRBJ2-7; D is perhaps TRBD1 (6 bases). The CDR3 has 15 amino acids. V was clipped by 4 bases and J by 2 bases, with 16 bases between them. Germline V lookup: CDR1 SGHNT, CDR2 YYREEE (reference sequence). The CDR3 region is CASSTDGQSTYEQYF. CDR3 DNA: TGTGCCAGCAGCACTGATGGACAGTCTACCTACGAGCAGTACTTC.

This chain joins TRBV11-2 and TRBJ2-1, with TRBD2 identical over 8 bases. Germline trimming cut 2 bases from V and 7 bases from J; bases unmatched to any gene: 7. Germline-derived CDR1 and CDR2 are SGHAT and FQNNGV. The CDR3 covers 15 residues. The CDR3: CASSLSVGGVNEQFF. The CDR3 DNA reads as TGTGCCAGCAGCTTATCGGTCGGGGGGGTGAATGAGCAGTTCTTC.

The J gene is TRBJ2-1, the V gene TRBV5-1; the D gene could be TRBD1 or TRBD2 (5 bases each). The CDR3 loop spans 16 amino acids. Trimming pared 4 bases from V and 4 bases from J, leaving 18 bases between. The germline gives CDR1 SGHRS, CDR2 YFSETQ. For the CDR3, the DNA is TGCGCCAGCAGCCGAACGACCGGGACCTTATACAATGAGCAGTTCTTC. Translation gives CASSRTTGTLYNEQFF.

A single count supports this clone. CDR3 sequence reads: CASSSFLLGTSTVNEQFF. CDR3 nucleotide sequence: TGTGCCAGTAGCTCCTTCTTATTGGGGACTAGCACAGTCAATGAGCAGTTCTTC. This rearrangement joins TRBV19 to TRBJ2-1; 9 bases agree with TRBD2. Trimming removed 6 bases from V and 6 bases from J; junction bases left unmatched: 18. CDR3 size: 18 residues. The V gene's germline CDR1 is LNHDA and CDR2 SQIVND (reference sequence).